Presented here are 32 T cell receptor beta chains from one specimen sequenced in a study of T cell responses to AZD1222 COVID-19 vaccine. Only in-frame clones appear in the TCRdb table, and some are missing; sequencing was by immunoSEQ multiplex PCR. This table has under 150,000 clones, about 91% appearing once. Sample: peripheral blood, taken 28 days after the second AZD1222 dose. Source of these receptors: an adult who received the AZD1222 COVID-19 vaccine.

The J gene is TRBJ1-2, the V gene TRBV28; D may be TRBD1 (6 bases). This CDR3 has 13 residues. Germline CDR1 MDHEN, CDR2 SYDVKM. Trimming took off 4 bases at V and 3 bases at J, with 9 bases between the two ends. DNA of the CDR3: TGTGCCAGCAGTTCGGACAGCGACTATGGCTACACCTTC. The encoded protein is CASSSDSDYGYTF.

The rearrangement uses TRBV10-3 and TRBJ1-3; D is unresolved. The CDR3 spans 14 residues. Germline V CDR1 and CDR2: ENHRY, SYGVKD. V shed 3 bases and J shed 0 bases, with 6 bases lying between them. The CDR3 DNA sequence: TGTGCCATCAGTGACTGGGGCTCTGGAAACACCATATATTTT. Translated, it gives CAISDWGSGNTIYF.

J is TRBJ1-1 and V is TRBV18, with D possibly matching TRBD1 (6 bases). The V end was cut by 1 base, the J end by 3 bases, with 6 bases between. The CDR3 has 13 amino acids. The germline gives CDR1 KGHSH, CDR2 LQKENI. Written as DNA, the CDR3 is TGTGCCAGCTCACCACGACAGGACACTGAAGCTTTCTTT. Translation: CASSPRQDTEAFF.

The genes are TRBV2 and TRBJ1-6; D uncertain. CDR3 length equals 16 residues. Germline V gives CDR1 SNHLY, CDR2 FYNNEI. V was clipped by 2 bases and J by 7 bases, with 15 bases between them. CDR3 amino acids: CASSESEPIGNSPLHF. The CDR3 nucleotides are TGTGCCAGCAGTGAAAGCGAACCTATTGGGAATTCACCCCTCCACTTT.

V and J are TRBV11-2 and TRBJ2-7, with TRBD2 identical over 7 bases. The CDR3 loop spans 15 amino acids. The trim removed 5 bases at V and 2 bases at J, leaving 9 bases unmatched. Germline CDR1 reads SGHAT; CDR2 reads FQNNGV. The CDR3 DNA reads as TGTGCCAGCAGCCCCGGACTAGTTATCGCCTACGAGCAGTACTTC. Translating it yields CASSPGLVIAYEQYF.

V is TRBV4-2 and J is TRBJ2-2; D gene ambiguous. In germline, CDR1 is LGHNA, CDR2 YNFKEQ. V was clipped by 1 base and J by 1 base, with 10 bases between them. This CDR3 has 16 amino acids. CDR3 sequence: CASSQGREWNTGELFF. The CDR3 nucleotides are TGTGCCAGCAGCCAAGGAAGGGAATGGAACACCGGGGAGCTGTTTTTT.

The chain combines TRBV19 with TRBJ2-7; 9 nucleotides match TRBD2. The CDR3 length is 17 residues. In germline, CDR1 is LNHDA, CDR2 SQIVND (reference sequence). J lost 0 bases, V lost 1 base, and 7 bases had no gene match. The CDR3 loop is CASSIGPGLASSYEQYF. The CDR3, as DNA: TGTGCCAGTAGTATAGGGCCGGGACTAGCTTCCTCCTACGAGCAGTACTTC.

The V and J genes are TRBV7-3 and TRBJ1-1; the D is unclear. Germline V CDR1 and CDR2: SGHTA, FQGTGA. The CDR3 totals 14 residues. V was trimmed by 0 bases and J by 2 bases, leaving 7 bases between them. CDR3 in DNA: TGTGCCAGCAGCTTAACGGGCGGAAACACTGAAGCTTTCTTT. It translates to CASSLTGGNTEAFF.

The V call is TRBV7-9, the J call TRBJ2-3, with 9 bases that match TRBD2. The germline CDR1 and CDR2 sequences are SEHNR and FQNEAQ (reference sequence). The J segment lost 0 bases and the V segment lost 3 bases, leaving 7 bases of the junction unmatched. This CDR3 has 17 amino acids. The DNA for the CDR3 is TGTGCCAGCAGCTTTAGCGGGAGTTCTACTAGCACAGATACGCAGTATTTT. It specifies CASSFSGSSTSTDTQYF.

This rearrangement joins TRBV5-6 to TRBJ1-1, with a weak D call TRBD1 (5 bases). The germline V gene encodes CDR1 SGHDT and CDR2 YYEEEE. Trimming shortened V by 4 bases and J by 0 bases, and 10 bases separated the two germline ends. The length of the CDR3 is 14 residues. CDR3 bases: TGTGCCAGCAGCAGGGGACCTATGAACACTGAAGCTTTCTTT. Its protein product is CASSRGPMNTEAFF.

This clone has only one observation. The chain uses TRBV7-8 and TRBJ2-3; 8 bases map to TRBD2. Germline CDR1 and CDR2: SGHVS and FQNEAQ. The CDR3 extends over 16 amino acids. V shed 4 bases and J 6 bases; nucleotides not matched to a gene: 12. The CDR3 is CASSSGPGLGLDTQYF. The DNA of the CDR3 is TGTGCCAGCAGCTCAGGACCGGGACTAGGGCTGGATACGCAGTATTTT.

V and J are TRBV30 and TRBJ1-6; TRBD1 matches 10 bases. J was trimmed by 5 bases and V by 5 bases; bases with no gene match: 6. Germline V lookup: CDR1 GTSNPN, CDR2 SVGIG (reference sequence). The CDR3 totals 15 residues. As DNA, the CDR3 is TGTGCCTGGGATAGAGGACAGGGGGATAATTCACCCCTCCACTTT. Translation gives CAWDRGQGDNSPLHF. Supplemented by reference TRBV30 and TRBJ1-6, the full variable domain reads SQTIHQWPATLVQPVGSPLSLECTVEGTSNPNLYWYRQAAGRGLQLLFYSVGIGQISSEVPQNLSASRPQDRQFILSSKKLLLSDSGFYLCAWDRGQGDNSPLHFGNGTRLTVT.

This clone was recorded only once. The chain links TRBV24-1 to TRBJ2-2, with 7 bases lining up with TRBD2. The CDR3 is 19 residues long. Germline-derived CDR1 and CDR2 are KGHDR and SFDVKD. The junction had 13 bases not matched to a gene; V was cut back by 0 bases and J by 4 bases. CDR3 sequence: CATSDLPPAGEWVTGELFF. For the CDR3, the DNA is TGTGCCACCAGTGATTTGCCCCCGGCGGGAGAATGGGTCACCGGGGAGCTGTTTTTT.

A note on this clone: As the CDR3 is not closed by the conserved phenylalanine or tryptophan, this likely results from a read error. It is unclear where the CDR3 begins or ends on the DNA, so no DNA is shown, and the CDR3 is as TCRdb lists it. The V gene is TRBV20-1, the J gene TRBJ1-2; the D segment call TRBD1 is taken from the table without a DNA check. Per the germline V gene, CDR1 is DFQATT and CDR2 is SNEGSKA (reference sequence). The CDR3 extends over 9 residues, inclusive of both ends. The CDR3 here is CSASPGHSA.

This chain connects TRBV5-1 to TRBJ2-5, with D maybe TRBD1 (6 bases). Germline V gene sequence: CDR1 SGHRS, CDR2 YFSETQ. V was shortened by 1 base and J by 4 bases, with 11 bases between the two germline ends. The CDR3 runs to 14 residues. As DNA, the CDR3 is TGCGCCAGCAGCTTGACAGGGTCTGGAGAGACCCAGTACTTC. It specifies CASSLTGSGETQYF. The variable domain in full, with the rest retrieved from reference TRBV5-1 and TRBJ2-5, is KAGVTQTPRYLIKTRGQQVTLSCSPISGHRSVSWYQQTPGQGLQFLFEYFSETQRNKGNFPGRFSGRQFSNSRSEMNVSTLELGDSALYLCASSLTGSGETQYFGPGTRLLVL.

J is TRBJ2-1 and V is TRBV2, with 8 bases aligning to TRBD1. V shed 7 bases and J 4 bases; nucleotides not matched to a gene: 3. Germline values: CDR1 SNHLY, CDR2 FYNNEI. The CDR3 length is 13 residues. CDR3 sequence reads: CASTQGAYNEQFF. CDR3 coding DNA: TGTGCCAGCACCCAGGGGGCGTACAATGAGCAGTTCTTC.

The chain carries TRBV28 and TRBJ2-7; 11 positions agree with TRBD1. The CDR3 consists of 15 residues. Trimming took 7 bases from V and 3 from J; bases not matched to a gene: 8. Germline lookup yields CDR1 MDHEN and CDR2 SYDVKM. In DNA form, the CDR3 reads TGTGCCAGCACCATTGTGGGACAGGGGGACTACGAGCAGTACTTC. This translates into CASTIVGQGDYEQYF. Drawing the rest from reference TRBV28 and TRBJ2-7, the complete variable domain is DVKVTQSSRYLVKRTGEKVFLECVQDMDHENMFWYRQDPGLGLRLIYFSYDVKMKEKGDIPEGYSVSREKKERFSLILESASTNQTSMYLCASTIVGQGDYEQYFGPGTRLTVT.

The V gene is TRBV19, the J gene TRBJ1-2, with 9 bases aligning to TRBD1. Germline V lookup: CDR1 LNHDA, CDR2 SQIVND (reference sequence). J was trimmed by 4 bases and V by 6 bases; bases with no gene match: 3. CDR3 length: 13 residues. The CDR3 DNA follows: TGTGCCAGTAGCCAGGACAGGGGCTATGGCTACACCTTC. Its translation is CASSQDRGYGYTF.

The chain couples TRBV5-1 to TRBJ1-2; unclear D gene. This CDR3 spans 13 amino acids. V lost 2 bases, J lost 4 bases, and 9 bases lay in between. The germline CDR1 and CDR2 sequences are SGHRS and YFSETQ. CDR3 loop: CASSFRRGYGYTF. The CDR3 region has the DNA TGCGCCAGCAGCTTTCGCAGAGGCTATGGCTACACCTTC. Full variable domain (outside the CDR3, taken from reference TRBV5-1 and TRBJ1-2): KAGVTQTPRYLIKTRGQQVTLSCSPISGHRSVSWYQQTPGQGLQFLFEYFSETQRNKGNFPGRFSGRQFSNSRSEMNVSTLELGDSALYLCASSFRRGYGYTFGSGTRLTVV.

The chain is built from TRBV30 and TRBJ2-7; D is uncertain. In germline, CDR1 is GTSNPN, CDR2 SVGIG (reference sequence). The CDR3 extends over 11 amino acids. V was pared by 2 bases and J by 1 base, with 3 bases between. CDR3 DNA sequence: TGTGCCTGGAGTCTGTCCTACGAGCAGTACTTC. This codes for CAWSLSYEQYF.

The rearrangement links TRBV2 to TRBJ2-2; TRBD2 agrees at 12 bases. From germline, CDR1 is SNHLY and CDR2 FYNNEI. J lost 7 bases, V lost 6 bases, and 6 bases had no gene match. This CDR3 region has 15 residues. As DNA, the CDR3 is TGTGCCAGCAGCACCCGGACTAGCGGGGTCGGGGAGCTGTTTTTT. As protein: CASSTRTSGVGELFF. The full variable domain, rest sourced from reference TRBV2 and TRBJ2-2, is EPEVTQTPSHQVTQMGQEVILRCVPISNHLYFYWYRQILGQKVEFLVSFYNNEISEKSEIFDDQFSVERPDGSNFTLKIRSTKLEDSAMYFCASSTRTSGVGELFFGEGSRLTVL.

This clone was seen only a few times. This chain uses TRBV27 with TRBJ1-2, with 8 positions matching TRBD1. V trimming: 5 bases; J trimming: 5 bases; junction bases outside the gene matches: 10. In germline, CDR1 is MNHEY, CDR2 SMNVEV (reference sequence). The CDR3 has 15 residues. The CDR3 protein is CASSTYQGAGYGYTF. The CDR3 DNA follows: TGTGCCAGCAGTACCTACCAGGGGGCAGGATATGGCTACACCTTC.

The chain couples TRBV3-1 (or the pseudogene TRBV3-2) to TRBJ1-2, with TRBD1 matching over 7 bases. In germline, CDR1 is LGHDT, CDR2 YNNKEL (reference sequence). V was clipped by 5 bases and J by 7 bases; unmatched bases: 16. The CDR3 is 16 residues long. This chain's CDR3 is CASSYLGRGGSFGYTF. CDR3 nucleotide sequence: TGTGCCAGCAGCTACCTCGGCAGGGGGGGTTCTTTTGGCTACACCTTC.

This clone has only a few counts. This chain links TRBV11-1 with TRBJ2-2; TRBD1 agrees at 7 bases. Germline loops: CDR1 SGHAT, CDR2 FQDESV (reference sequence). This CDR3 comprises 14 residues. Trimming at V came to 5 bases and at J to 7 bases, leaving 7 bases not matched to a gene. The CDR3 DNA reads TGTGCCAGCAGCCAACAGGGGCCGGTCGGGGAGCTGTTTTTT. As protein: CASSQQGPVGELFF.

The V and J genes are TRBV7-8 and TRBJ1-6, with TRBD1 matching over 10 bases. Germline CDR1 and CDR2: SGHVS and FQNEAQ. The CDR3 is made up of 16 amino acids. The V gene end was trimmed by 7 bases and the J gene end by 6 bases; junction bases not matched to a gene: 9. The DNA of the CDR3 is TGTGCCAGCATCCCGGGACAGGGGATTCTTAATTCACCCCTCCACTTT. It yields the protein CASIPGQGILNSPLHF.

J is TRBJ2-7 and V is TRBV30; possibly TRBD2 for D (5 bases). Germline assignment: CDR1 GTSNPN and CDR2 SVGIG (reference sequence). Trimming removed 3 bases from V and 8 bases from J, with 26 bases in between. The CDR3 has 16 residues. CDR3 DNA sequence: TGTGCCTGGAGACCTGGACTTTACGCGACCTCGGCGAAGCAGTACTTC. Its translation: CAWRPGLYATSAKQYF.

The chain links TRBV30 to TRBJ1-5; 8 bases align to TRBD1. V dropped 6 bases and J dropped 5; count of bases not matched to a gene: 9. Germline V gene sequence: CDR1 GTSNPN, CDR2 SVGIG (reference sequence). This CDR3 has 14 amino acids. DNA for the CDR3: TGTGCCTGTTCGACAGGGGCTGGAGATCAGCCCCAGCATTTT. It encodes CACSTGAGDQPQHF.

J is TRBJ2-6 and V is TRBV6-1, with a possible D match to TRBD1 (7 bases). The germline V gene has CDR1 MNHNS and CDR2 SASEGT. The length of the CDR3 is 17 residues. The V gene lost 3 bases and the J gene lost 3 bases, with 15 bases spanning the gap. The CDR3 reads CASSDRGDLGGANVLTF. The CDR3 bases are TGTGCCAGCAGTGACAGGGGGGATTTAGGTGGGGCCAACGTCCTGACTTTC.

The rearrangement uses TRBV4-1 and TRBJ1-2; unclear D gene. The germline V and J ends were trimmed by 0 bases and 7 bases, with 12 bases remaining between them. Per the germline V gene, CDR1 is MGHRA and CDR2 is YSYEKL. The CDR3 is 14 amino acids. The CDR3 loop reads CASSQDGKASGYTF. The CDR3, as DNA: TGCGCCAGCAGCCAAGATGGGAAGGCCAGTGGCTACACCTTC.

The chain couples TRBV30 to TRBJ2-2; D ambiguous. This CDR3 has 11 residues. V was pared by 4 bases and J by 1 base, with 1 base between. Germline V gene sequence: CDR1 GTSNPN, CDR2 SVGIG (reference sequence). This CDR3 reads CAWKNTGELFF. DNA for the CDR3: TGTGCCTGGAAGAACACCGGGGAGCTGTTTTTT.

The chain links TRBV5-1 to TRBJ2-7; D unclear. Trimming removed 0 bases at V and 3 bases at J, with 16 bases between. Germline V gene data show CDR1 as SGHRS and CDR2 as YFSETQ. The CDR3 is 16 residues long. This CDR3 is CASSLGRSTAHYEQYF. CDR3 coding DNA: TGCGCCAGCAGCTTGGGCAGATCGACCGCGCACTACGAGCAGTACTTC.

This chain uses TRBV15 with TRBJ1-5; D might be TRBD1 (6 bases). The CDR3 runs to 15 residues. V lost 3 bases and J 6 bases, leaving 15 bases between the germline ends. The germline gives CDR1 LNHNV, CDR2 YYDKDF (reference sequence). The CDR3 bases are TGTGCCACCAGCAGTAAGGGGGAATCGGGTCAGCCCCAGCATTTT. As protein: CATSSKGESGQPQHF.